The 17 T cell receptor beta chains reported below all come from one sample, sequenced in a study of blood T cell repertoires in COVID-19. The assay was immunoSEQ multiplex PCR, and TCRdb's table has in-frame clones only and misses some. Seen here are a few hundred thousand clones, around 84% observed once, and the top ten hold 1.4%. Source material: peripheral blood. Receptors were obtained from a woman aged 40 to 50 who had recovered from COVID-19.

The J gene is TRBJ1-1, the V gene TRBV18, with a tentative D call TRBD1 (6 bases). The CDR3 contains 13 residues. Trimming removed 5 bases at V and 1 base at J, with 8 bases between. The germline V gene encodes CDR1 KGHSH and CDR2 LQKENI. The CDR3 nucleotides are TGTGCCAGCTCAGAGGACAGGAACACTGAAGCTTTCTTT. It codes for CASSEDRNTEAFF.

V gene TRBV29-1 combines with J gene TRBJ1-5; a possible D gene is TRBD1 (5 bases). The CDR3 covers 14 residues. Germline assignment: CDR1 SQVTM and CDR2 ANQGSEA. V lost 6 bases, J lost 2 bases, and 14 bases lay in between. CDR3 coding DNA: TGCAGCGTCCGCTTCGGGGGTGGCAATCAGCCCCAGCATTTT. This encodes CSVRFGGGNQPQHF.

This clone has only a few counts. The V and J genes are TRBV2 and TRBJ2-7; the D is unclear. From germline, CDR1 is SNHLY and CDR2 FYNNEI. Deletions cut 0 bases from V and 2 bases from J, with 5 bases between. The CDR3 loop spans 13 amino acids. Here the CDR3 reads CASSEAPAYEQYF. For the CDR3, the DNA is TGTGCCAGCAGTGAAGCGCCAGCCTACGAGCAGTACTTC.

This sequence joins TRBV7-9 and TRBJ2-1, with D possibly being TRBD1 (6 bases). The germline CDR1 and CDR2 sequences are SEHNR and FQNEAQ (reference sequence). The CDR3 is 15 amino acids. Trimming left V 5 bases short and J 10 bases short, with 21 bases between. CDR3 region: CASSARDTGYAEQFF. CDR3 nucleotide sequence: TGTGCCAGCAGCGCCCGGGATACAGGGTATGCGGAGCAGTTCTTC.

V usage is TRBV3-1 (or the pseudogene TRBV3-2) and J usage is TRBJ1-4; TRBD1 might be the D (6 bases). Germline V gives CDR1 LGHDT, CDR2 YNNKEL (reference sequence). V was shortened by 4 bases and J by 1 base, with 10 bases between the two germline ends. This CDR3 has 15 amino acids. This CDR3 reads CASSPSGVTNEKLFF. CDR3 nucleotide sequence: TGTGCCAGCAGCCCCTCAGGGGTAACTAATGAAAAACTGTTTTTT.

The rearrangement links TRBV20-1 to TRBJ1-2; tentatively, D is TRBD1 (5 bases). CDR1 and CDR2 (germline): DFQATT, SNEGSKA (reference sequence). Between the trimmed V and J ends, which lost 4 bases and 5 bases, there was a span of 11 bases. The CDR3 length is 12 residues. DNA for the CDR3: TGCAGTGCTATTGATCAGGGTTATGGCTACACCTTC. Translated, it gives CSAIDQGYGYTF.

The genes are TRBV7-6 and TRBJ1-6, with 8 bases fitting TRBD1. The length of the CDR3 is 16 residues. The V gene end was trimmed by 5 bases and the J gene end by 7 bases; junction bases not matched to a gene: 10. CDR1 and CDR2 (germline): SGHVS, FNYEAQ. The CDR3 DNA follows: TGTGCCAGCAGCCCCCACCTGACAGGGGACAATTCACCCCTCCACTTT. As protein: CASSPHLTGDNSPLHF.

The chain combines TRBV27 with TRBJ2-5; unclear D gene. V was pared by 5 bases and J by 5 bases, with 12 bases between. This CDR3 spans 13 amino acids. Germline V CDR1 and CDR2: MNHEY, SMNVEV (reference sequence). The CDR3 sequence is CASSPSMRETQYF. DNA of the CDR3: TGTGCCAGCAGTCCGTCCATGAGGGAGACCCAGTACTTC.

The J gene is TRBJ2-3, the V gene TRBV6-2 or TRBV6-3, with D unclear. Trimming took 6 bases from V and 6 from J, leaving 13 bases between them. The CDR3 totals 13 residues. Germline lookup yields CDR1 MNHEY and CDR2 SVGEGT. The CDR3 sequence is CASSRHSTDTQYF. As DNA, the CDR3 is TGTGCCAGCAGCCGACATTCAACTGATACGCAGTATTTT.

V and J are TRBV28 and TRBJ1-5; a possible D gene is TRBD1 (5 bases). The CDR3 has 13 residues. Trimming removed 9 bases from V and 2 bases from J, with 11 bases in between. Germline loops: CDR1 MDHEN, CDR2 SYDVKM. The CDR3 coding sequence is TGTGCCAGTAGGGGAACGGGCAATCAGCCCCAGCATTTT. Protein: CASRGTGNQPQHF.

The chain joins TRBV5-1 to TRBJ2-7; D remains ambiguous. V lost 4 bases and J 0 bases, leaving 11 bases between the germline ends. CDR3 length: 14 amino acids. Germline CDR1 reads SGHRS; CDR2 reads YFSETQ. Written as DNA, the CDR3 is TGCGCCAGCAGCGGCGAGGATAGCTCCTACGAGCAGTACTTC. Amino acid sequence: CASSGEDSSYEQYF. The full variable domain, completed using reference TRBV5-1 and TRBJ2-7, is KAGVTQTPRYLIKTRGQQVTLSCSPISGHRSVSWYQQTPGQGLQFLFEYFSETQRNKGNFPGRFSGRQFSNSRSEMNVSTLELGDSALYLCASSGEDSSYEQYFGPGTRLTVT.

The rearrangement links TRBV3-1 (or the pseudogene TRBV3-2) to TRBJ1-2, with TRBD1 matching over 9 bases. This CDR3 has 15 residues. Germline V lookup: CDR1 LGHDT, CDR2 YNNKEL (reference sequence). Trimming at V came to 2 bases and at J to 5 bases, leaving 6 bases not matched to a gene. The CDR3 region has the DNA TGTGCCAGCAGCCAACCGACAGGGGGGTATTATGGCTACACCTTC. Translation: CASSQPTGGYYGYTF.

J is TRBJ2-3 and V is TRBV5-1, with TRBD2 matching over 7 bases. Germline CDR1 reads SGHRS; CDR2 reads YFSETQ. V lost 0 bases to trimming and J lost 4 bases; unmatched junction nucleotides: 5. The CDR3 is made up of 15 amino acids. The CDR3 DNA follows: TGCGCCAGCAGCTTGGTTGGGGAGGGGTCAGATACGCAGTATTTT. Translation gives CASSLVGEGSDTQYF.

This chain links TRBV12-3 or TRBV12-4 with TRBJ1-2; 8 bases are a match to TRBD1. The CDR3 length is 12 residues. With 5 bases clipped from V and 5 bases from J, the junction kept 1 base outside the gene matches. The CDR3 DNA is TGTGCCAGCAGTCGGACAGGGTATGGCTACACCTTC. Translation gives CASSRTGYGYTF.

This sequence joins TRBV28 and TRBJ1-2, with D uncertain. Between the trimmed V and J ends, which lost 6 bases and 5 bases, there was a span of 16 bases. CDR1 and CDR2 (germline): MDHEN, SYDVKM. This CDR3 spans 14 amino acids. In DNA, the CDR3 is TGTGCCAGCAGACGAGACACGGGGTGGTATGGCTACACCTTC. Protein product: CASRRDTGWYGYTF.

The rearrangement uses TRBV27 and TRBJ1-6; D is uncertain. Germline-derived CDR1 and CDR2 are MNHEY and SMNVEV (reference sequence). The length of the CDR3 is 14 residues. V was cut by 3 bases and J by 6 bases, with 9 bases left in between. CDR3 in amino acids: CASSLRLSNSPLHF. The CDR3, as DNA: TGTGCCAGCAGTTTGAGATTGTCTAATTCACCCCTCCACTTT.

The table lists this clone with a few counts. J is TRBJ2-5 and V is TRBV4-2; 11 positions match TRBD2. Germline assignment: CDR1 LGHNA and CDR2 YNFKEQ. Losses at the gene ends were 3 bases for V and 5 bases for J; bases not matched to a gene: 11. The CDR3 length is 17 residues. DNA for the CDR3: TGTGCCAGCAGCCACTACACTCTAGCGGGGGGAGACGAGACCCAGTACTTC. Translation gives CASSHYTLAGGDETQYF.